A single sample is the source of the 28 T cell receptor beta chains below, sequenced in a study of T-cell memory formation after mild COVID-19. TCRdb re-analysed the 5' RACE reads in MiXCR, keeping a single row per CDR3 protein. The sample records approximately 490,000 distinct CDR3 sequences, about 20% being singletons. The sequenced sample consisted of PBMCs or a T cell subset sorted from them (not recorded which). These receptor sequences come from an adult woman who had mild COVID-19 (a few samples of this study predate the infection). Cell type and time point are not known.

This clonotype was seen only a few times. This chain links TRBV7-9 with TRBJ1-5, with D tentatively TRBD1 (5 bases). The CDR3 loop spans 13 amino acids. Germline loops: CDR1 SEHNR, CDR2 FQNEAQ (reference sequence). Trimming removed 8 bases at V and 9 bases at J, with 17 bases between. CDR3: CASLRGRCVPQHF. In DNA form, the CDR3 reads TGTGCCAGCCTCCGGGGCCGATGCGTGCCCCAGCATTTT.

This clonotype has a handful of counts. The chain links TRBV3-1 to TRBJ2-2; 9 bases map to TRBD1. Germline V gives CDR1 LGHDT, CDR2 YNNKEL (reference sequence). Trimming at V came to 4 bases and at J to 9 bases, leaving 15 bases not matched to a gene. CDR3 length: 17 residues. The CDR3 nucleotides are TGTGCCAGCAGCCCACCCCGGGACAGGGATCCCAACCGGGAGCTGTTTTTT. Translated, it gives CASSPPRDRDPNRELFF.

This clonotype was detected a few times. The gene calls are TRBV15 and TRBJ2-5; D remains unclear. Germline CDR1 LNHNV, CDR2 YYDKDF (reference sequence). Trimming removed 0 bases at V and 3 bases at J, with 11 bases between. This CDR3 spans 15 amino acids. The CDR3 nucleotides read TGTGCCACCAGCAGAGATGGCGGATCGGAAGAGACCCAGTACTTC. Amino acid sequence: CATSRDGGSEETQYF.

The chain recombines TRBV7-8 with TRBJ1-4; D remains unclear. Trimming removed 1 base at V and 7 bases at J, with 13 bases between. CDR1 SGHVS and CDR2 FQNEAQ come from the germline V gene. The CDR3 totals 15 residues. CDR3 nucleotides: TGTGCCAGCAGCTTAGGGACCGGGGTCGGTGAAAAACTGTTTTTT. Amino acid sequence: CASSLGTGVGEKLFF. The full variable domain, rest sourced from reference TRBV7-8 and TRBJ1-4, is GAGVSQSPRYKVAKRGQDVALRCDPISGHVSLFWYQQALGQGPEFLTYFQNEAQLDKSGLPSDRFFAERPEGSVSTLKIQRTQQEDSAVYLCASSLGTGVGEKLFFGSGTQLSVL.

The chain carries TRBV14 and TRBJ1-1; D gene uncertain. CDR3 length: 14 amino acids. Trimming removed 1 base from V and 2 bases from J, with 8 bases in between. Germline V gene lookup returns CDR1 SGHDN and CDR2 FVKESK. The CDR3 DNA follows: TGTGCCAGCAGCCAAGTTGGGGTAAACACTGAAGCTTTCTTT. Amino acid sequence: CASSQVGVNTEAFF.

This clonotype has a handful of counts. The rearrangement joins TRBV11-2 to TRBJ2-1; TRBD2 aligns across 10 bases. CDR1 SGHAT and CDR2 FQNNGV come from the germline V gene. The CDR3 loop spans 17 amino acids. V lost 6 bases to trimming and J lost 6 bases; unmatched junction nucleotides: 14. DNA of the CDR3: TGTGCCAGCAGAAAAAGAACTAGCGGGAAGGTCTTCAATGAGCAGTTCTTC. It encodes CASRKRTSGKVFNEQFF.

This clonotype was observed a few times. The rearrangement links TRBV5-1 to TRBJ2-7; TRBD1 aligns across 9 bases. The V segment lost 4 bases and the J segment 5 bases; nucleotides outside the gene matches: 13. The CDR3 runs to 16 residues. Germline CDR1 is SGHRS and CDR2 is YFSETQ. CDR3 residues: CASSALTGTGRDEQYF. The CDR3 coding sequence is TGCGCCAGCAGCGCTCTGACCGGGACAGGGAGGGACGAGCAGTACTTC. Combining the CDR3 with reference TRBV5-1 and TRBJ2-7 gives the whole variable domain KAGVTQTPRYLIKTRGQQVTLSCSPISGHRSVSWYQQTPGQGLQFLFEYFSETQRNKGNFPGRFSGRQFSNSRSEMNVSTLELGDSALYLCASSALTGTGRDEQYFGPGTRLTVT.

The rearrangement links TRBV7-9 to TRBJ2-6, with D perhaps matching TRBD2 (5 bases). CDR1 and CDR2 (germline): SEHNR, FQNEAQ (reference sequence). V lost 5 bases and J 0 bases, leaving 11 bases between the germline ends. This CDR3 region has 16 residues. The CDR3 here is CASSPGLGSGANVLTF. In DNA, the CDR3 is TGTGCCAGCAGCCCCGGACTGGGCTCTGGGGCCAACGTCCTGACTTTC.

J is TRBJ1-5 and V is TRBV4-1; 7 bases are a match to TRBD1. CDR3 length: 16 amino acids. Germline values: CDR1 MGHRA, CDR2 YSYEKL. After removal of 2 bases from V and 2 bases from J, the junction contained 6 bases not matched to a gene. The CDR3 DNA follows: TGCGCCAGCAGCCAAACGGCAGGGGGAGGCAATCAGCCCCAGCATTTT. Protein: CASSQTAGGGNQPQHF.

This sequence joins TRBV19 and TRBJ2-3; TRBD2 agrees at 8 bases. Germline CDR1 LNHDA, CDR2 SQIVND (reference sequence). Trimming cost V 3 bases and J 6 bases; bases outside gene matches: 5. The CDR3 spans 14 residues. The CDR3 DNA sequence: TGTGCCAGTAGTATGTTGACTAGCGTGGATACGCAGTATTTT. It yields the protein CASSMLTSVDTQYF.

A few counts support this clonotype. The chain has TRBV9 and TRBJ2-1; possibly TRBD2 for D (5 bases). Germline V lookup: CDR1 SGDLS, CDR2 YYNGEE. The length of the CDR3 is 15 residues. Trimming left V 3 bases short and J 0 bases short, with 10 bases between. Here the CDR3 reads CASSGGLSSYNEQFF. The CDR3 nucleotides read TGTGCCAGCAGCGGCGGACTGAGCTCCTACAATGAGCAGTTCTTC.

The V call is TRBV5-1, the J call TRBJ1-1; 10 bases are a match to TRBD1. Losses at the gene ends were 3 bases for V and 5 bases for J; bases not matched to a gene: 7. CDR1 SGHRS and CDR2 YFSETQ come from the germline V gene. The CDR3 length is 15 residues. CDR3 amino acids: CASSYRDRGGTEAFF. The DNA for the CDR3 is TGCGCCAGCAGCTACCGGGACAGGGGTGGTACTGAAGCTTTCTTT.

This clonotype has just a few counts. The CDR3 region is CASSSDRGSYNSPLHF. DNA for the CDR3: TGTGCCAGCAGCTCCGACAGGGGAAGCTATAATTCACCCCTCCACTTT. This chain joins TRBV9 and TRBJ1-6, with 8 bases that match TRBD1. From germline, CDR1 is SGDLS and CDR2 YYNGEE. This CDR3 is built from 16 residues. J was trimmed by 3 bases and V by 4 bases; bases with no gene match: 6.

This clonotype was counted only a few times. This chain uses TRBV5-1 with TRBJ1-2; possible D gene TRBD1, 5 bases. V lost 0 bases, J lost 6 bases, and 9 bases lay in between. This CDR3 has 13 amino acids. The germline gives CDR1 SGHRS, CDR2 YFSETQ. CDR3 nucleotides: TGCGCCAGCAGCTTGGTGGGGGAGGATGGCTACACCTTC. This codes for CASSLVGEDGYTF. Looking up the rest from reference TRBV5-1 and TRBJ1-2 gives the full variable domain: KAGVTQTPRYLIKTRGQQVTLSCSPISGHRSVSWYQQTPGQGLQFLFEYFSETQRNKGNFPGRFSGRQFSNSRSEMNVSTLELGDSALYLCASSLVGEDGYTFGSGTRLTVV.

This clonotype turned up a few times. V is TRBV6-2 or TRBV6-3 and J is TRBJ2-5; 9 bases line up with TRBD2. V dropped 7 bases and J dropped 2; count of bases not matched to a gene: 5. The CDR3 has 14 amino acids. Germline V gene data show CDR1 as MNHEY and CDR2 as SVGEGT. The CDR3 here is CASTVSGRQETQYF. CDR3 in DNA: TGTGCCAGCACCGTTAGCGGGAGACAAGAGACCCAGTACTTC.

This rearrangement joins TRBV29-1 to TRBJ2-7; 10 bases agree with TRBD1. The CDR3 loop spans 15 amino acids. Germline V CDR1 and CDR2: SQVTM, ANQGSEA. The junction had 6 bases not matched to a gene; V was cut back by 4 bases and J by 0 bases. CDR3 in amino acids: CSVARGTGVSYEQYF. The DNA of the CDR3 is TGCAGCGTTGCCCGTGGGACAGGGGTCTCCTACGAGCAGTACTTC.

V is TRBV24-1 and J is TRBJ2-5, with D possibly being TRBD1 (6 bases). Germline CDR1 and CDR2: KGHDR and SFDVKD. Trimming took 3 bases from V and 1 from J, leaving 11 bases between them. The CDR3 consists of 15 residues. The CDR3 loop is CATSDPTGIQETQYF. The CDR3 DNA reads TGTGCCACCAGTGATCCAACAGGGATCCAAGAGACCCAGTACTTC.

This clonotype was detected a few times. The chain employs TRBV7-8 and TRBJ2-5; 7 bases agree with TRBD2. V trimming: 5 bases; J trimming: 5 bases; junction bases outside the gene matches: 14. The length of the CDR3 is 16 residues. Germline values: CDR1 SGHVS, CDR2 FQNEAQ. DNA of the CDR3: TGTGCCAGCAGCCTCCGCTTACTAGCGTCGGTGGAGACCCAGTACTTC. This codes for CASSLRLLASVETQYF.

This clonotype was found a few times. The chain employs TRBV7-8 and TRBJ2-1; no reliable D call. The CDR3 consists of 14 residues. Germline V gene data show CDR1 as SGHVS and CDR2 as FQNEAQ. Trimming took 5 bases from V and 10 from J, leaving 18 bases between them. The CDR3 protein is CASSAVSTLNEQFF. CDR3 nucleotide sequence: TGTGCCAGCAGCGCCGTTTCGACGCTTAACGAGCAGTTCTTC. Full variable domain (rest looked up from reference TRBV7-8 and TRBJ2-1): GAGVSQSPRYKVAKRGQDVALRCDPISGHVSLFWYQQALGQGPEFLTYFQNEAQLDKSGLPSDRFFAERPEGSVSTLKIQRTQQEDSAVYLCASSAVSTLNEQFFGPGTRLTVL.

This clonotype was observed a few times. The V call is TRBV7-6, the J call TRBJ2-3; the match to TRBD2 covers 10 bases. The V segment lost 5 bases and the J segment 4 bases; nucleotides outside the gene matches: 12. Germline CDR1 and CDR2: SGHVS and FNYEAQ. This CDR3 is 17 amino acids long. The CDR3, as DNA: TGTGCCAGCAGCACGCGGGCTAGCGGGAGTGGCGCAGATACGCAGTATTTT. This gives the protein CASSTRASGSGADTQYF.

V usage is TRBV9 and J usage is TRBJ1-3; D remains unclear. The CDR3 spans 16 residues. Trimming cost V 3 bases and J 7 bases, with 20 bases left between them. Germline V lookup: CDR1 SGDLS, CDR2 YYNGEE. The CDR3 DNA reads TGTGCCAGCAGCGCCCGTGCCCCTGGTCTGTCGAACACCATATATTTT. Translated: CASSARAPGLSNTIYF.

The V gene is TRBV7-6, the J gene TRBJ2-3; no definite D call. The CDR3 has 16 amino acids. Germline CDR1 reads SGHVS; CDR2 reads FNYEAQ. V was trimmed by 5 bases and J by 4 bases, leaving 19 bases between them. The CDR3 loop reads CASSPRSNGQADTQYF. CDR3 nucleotide sequence: TGTGCCAGCAGCCCCCGCAGTAACGGTCAGGCAGATACGCAGTATTTT.

The genes are TRBV9 and TRBJ2-7; D remains ambiguous. The CDR3 spans 14 residues. The V gene's germline CDR1 is SGDLS and CDR2 YYNGEE. The germline V and J ends were trimmed by 0 bases and 4 bases, with 11 bases remaining between them. CDR3 in amino acids: CASSVASSAYEQYF. CDR3 bases: TGTGCCAGCAGCGTAGCCTCCTCAGCTTACGAGCAGTACTTC.

This clonotype came up many times. The J gene is TRBJ2-1, the V gene TRBV6-5, with 7 bases aligning to TRBD2. The CDR3 is 15 amino acids. Trimming cost V 2 bases and J 11 bases; bases outside gene matches: 12. The germline V gene has CDR1 MNHEY and CDR2 SVGAGI. For the CDR3, the DNA is TGTGCCAGCAGTTACCCTGCGGGAGTCGGGGGTCAGCAGTTCTTC. Protein sequence: CASSYPAGVGGQQFF.

This clonotype was found a few times. The chain has TRBV19 and TRBJ2-3; D gene ambiguous. CDR1 and CDR2 from the germline V gene are LNHDA and SQIVND (reference sequence). The CDR3 contains 18 residues. V was pared by 2 bases and J by 3 bases, with 21 bases between. This CDR3 is CASSIILRRAVQTDTQYF. The CDR3 DNA is TGTGCCAGTAGTATAATTCTGCGACGGGCGGTACAAACAGATACGCAGTATTTT.

This chain connects TRBV20-1 to TRBJ1-6; D is unclear. Germline V gives CDR1 DFQATT, CDR2 SNEGSKA (reference sequence). V lost 3 bases to trimming and J lost 5 bases, with 14 bases between them. The CDR3 has 15 amino acids. The CDR3 region is CSARLGLSDNSPLHF. CDR3 nucleotide sequence: TGCAGTGCTAGGCTGGGCTTGTCCGATAATTCACCCCTCCACTTT.

CDR3 region: CASSSTSGEDTQYF. DNA of the CDR3: TGTGCCAGCAGCTCCACTAGCGGAGAAGATACGCAGTATTTT. The V gene is TRBV7-2, the J gene TRBJ2-3; TRBD2 matches at 8 bases. This CDR3 has 14 residues. The germline gives CDR1 SGHTA, CDR2 FQGNSA. With 4 bases clipped from V and 5 bases from J, the junction kept 5 bases outside the gene matches.

This clonotype was counted between two and nine times. This sequence joins TRBV7-2 and TRBJ2-1; the match to TRBD2 covers 8 bases. Germline V gives CDR1 SGHTA, CDR2 FQGNSA. Unmatched junction bases numbered 4, after V lost 4 bases and J lost 2 bases. This CDR3 is built from 15 residues. The CDR3 is CASSSGGATYNEQFF. As DNA, the CDR3 is TGTGCCAGCAGCTCGGGAGGGGCAACCTACAATGAGCAGTTCTTC.